Below are 18 T cell receptor beta chains sequenced from a single sample in a study of shared clonotypes between healthy human individuals. CD8 cells classed as naive were CD45RO-negative and positively selected for CCR7, excluding terminally differentiated effector memory CD45RA+ cells. Sequenced by immunoSEQ multiplex PCR; TCRdb stores in-frame clones only, minus some. The sample includes more than 550,000 clones, about 91% of them seen just once. Specimen: naive CD8+ T cells sorted from blood. The receptors originated from a young man in good health.

There are a few counts of this clone. The V gene is TRBV2, the J gene TRBJ2-7, with a tentative D call TRBD1 (5 bases). V shed 6 bases and J shed 3 bases, with 12 bases lying between them. Germline CDR1 is SNHLY and CDR2 is FYNNEI. The CDR3 contains 13 residues. CDR3 DNA sequence: TGTGCCAGCAGCACTGACAGCAGCTACGAGCAGTACTTC. It yields the protein CASSTDSSYEQYF.

The chain joins TRBV9 to TRBJ2-7; D not certain. The CDR3 has 16 amino acids. Trimming removed 3 bases at V and 3 bases at J, with 19 bases between. CDR1 is SGDLS and CDR2 is YYNGEE in the germline V gene. In DNA, the CDR3 is TGTGCCAGCAGCGCAAGGGTTGGACCCTCTTACTACGAGCAGTACTTC. This codes for CASSARVGPSYYEQYF.

This clone has a single count. The V gene is TRBV28, the J gene TRBJ2-7, with TRBD1 as a possible D gene (5 bases). Germline V CDR1 and CDR2: MDHEN, SYDVKM. V was pared by 7 bases and J by 1 base, with 11 bases between. The CDR3 covers 13 residues. The CDR3 coding sequence is TGTGCCAGCACCGACAGTTTTTCCTACGAGCAGTACTTC. This gives the protein CASTDSFSYEQYF. The complete variable domain, with remaining parts taken from reference TRBV28 and TRBJ2-7, reads DVKVTQSSRYLVKRTGEKVFLECVQDMDHENMFWYRQDPGLGLRLIYFSYDVKMKEKGDIPEGYSVSREKKERFSLILESASTNQTSMYLCASTDSFSYEQYFGPGTRLTVT.

The chain employs TRBV27 and TRBJ2-2; no definite D call. CDR3 length: 12 amino acids. V gave up 6 bases and J gave up 3 bases, with 5 bases separating them. The V gene's germline CDR1 is MNHEY and CDR2 SMNVEV (reference sequence). CDR3 nucleotides: TGTGCCAGCAGGGGGTACACCGGGGAGCTGTTTTTT. As protein: CASRGYTGELFF.

This chain joins TRBV28 and TRBJ2-7, with TRBD1 matching over 7 bases. From germline, CDR1 is MDHEN and CDR2 SYDVKM. Germline trimming cut 2 bases from V and 0 bases from J; bases unmatched to any gene: 7. The CDR3 loop spans 16 amino acids. Here the CDR3 reads CASSLTGTAISYEQYF. CDR3 nucleotides: TGTGCCAGCAGTTTAACCGGGACAGCGATCTCCTACGAGCAGTACTTC.

The gene calls are TRBV7-9 and TRBJ2-7, with a weak D call TRBD2 (6 bases). CDR3 length equals 15 residues. The V end was cut by 5 bases, the J end by 3 bases, with 17 bases between. Per germline, CDR1 SEHNR and CDR2 FQNEAQ (reference sequence). CDR3 in DNA: TGTGCCAGCAGCACCGAGCGGGCGCTCCACTACGAGCAGTACTTC. It translates to CASSTERALHYEQYF.

The CDR3 sequence is CASSQIDSDNEQFF. CDR3 DNA sequence: TGTGCCAGCAGCCAAATAGACAGTGACAATGAGCAGTTCTTC. This rearrangement joins TRBV4-2 to TRBJ2-1, with D perhaps matching TRBD1 (5 bases). The CDR3 is made up of 14 amino acids. The germline gives CDR1 LGHNA, CDR2 YNFKEQ. V was cut by 2 bases and J by 5 bases, with 10 bases left in between.

The J gene is TRBJ2-1, the V gene TRBV7-7; a possible D gene is TRBD2 (7 bases). Trimming took 1 base from V and 8 from J, leaving 18 bases between them. Germline CDR1 is SSHAT and CDR2 is FNYEAQ (reference sequence). The CDR3 runs to 16 residues. The CDR3 coding sequence is TGTGCCAGCAGCTTAGAGGTCGGGGGGCCTATCGATGAGCAGTTCTTC. It encodes CASSLEVGGPIDEQFF.

The rearrangement uses TRBV4-1 and TRBJ1-5, with unresolved D. This CDR3 has 14 residues. Germline V gene data show CDR1 as MGHRA and CDR2 as YSYEKL. V was trimmed by 0 bases and J by 1 base, leaving 4 bases between them. The CDR3 here is CASSQDPSNQPQHF. The CDR3 DNA is TGCGCCAGCAGCCAAGACCCCAGCAATCAGCCCCAGCATTTT.

This clone turned up a few times. The V call is TRBV6-6, the J call TRBJ2-3; no clear D. The CDR3 spans 13 residues. Per germline, CDR1 MNHNY and CDR2 SVGAGI (reference sequence). Trimming took off 4 bases at V and 2 bases at J, with 7 bases between the two ends. CDR3 nucleotide sequence: TGTGCCAGCAGTTCGGCCCTCACAGATACGCAGTATTTT. Amino acids: CASSSALTDTQYF.

This clone was counted a single time. The V gene is TRBV15, the J gene TRBJ2-7; a possible D gene is TRBD2 (5 bases). The CDR3 spans 15 residues. The V gene's germline CDR1 is LNHNV and CDR2 YYDKDF (reference sequence). The V and J ends lost 0 bases and 3 bases respectively, with 12 bases between them. The CDR3: CATSRDLTRNYEQYF. The CDR3 nucleotides read TGTGCCACCAGCAGAGATCTCACTAGAAACTACGAGCAGTACTTC. Supplemented by reference TRBV15 and TRBJ2-7, the full variable domain reads DAMVIQNPRYQVTQFGKPVTLSCSQTLNHNVMYWYQQKSSQAPKLLFHYYDKDFNNEADTPDNFQSRRPNTSFCFLDIRSPGLGDTAMYLCATSRDLTRNYEQYFGPGTRLTVT.

This chain uses TRBV11-3 with TRBJ2-3; 9 positions match TRBD2. The V gene end was trimmed by 5 bases and the J gene end by 3 bases; junction bases not matched to a gene: 15. This CDR3 has 18 amino acids. Germline V CDR1 and CDR2: SGHNT, YENEEA. The CDR3 loop is CASSQYFDLAGGTDTQYF. For the CDR3, the DNA is TGTGCCAGCAGCCAGTATTTTGATCTGGCGGGAGGGACAGATACGCAGTATTTT.

This chain joins TRBV5-1 and TRBJ1-3; D is unclear. Germline CDR1 is SGHRS and CDR2 is YFSETQ. The CDR3 extends over 14 amino acids. V dropped 0 bases and J dropped 1 base, with 5 bases sitting between them. CDR3 nucleotides: TGCGCCAGCAGCTTGGACGGGTCTGGAAACACCATATATTTT. It codes for CASSLDGSGNTIYF. Supplemented by reference TRBV5-1 and TRBJ1-3, the full variable domain reads KAGVTQTPRYLIKTRGQQVTLSCSPISGHRSVSWYQQTPGQGLQFLFEYFSETQRNKGNFPGRFSGRQFSNSRSEMNVSTLELGDSALYLCASSLDGSGNTIYFGEGSWLTVV.

This chain joins TRBV4-3 and TRBJ1-2; weak D call: TRBD1 (5 bases). V was trimmed by 4 bases and J by 4 bases, leaving 16 bases between them. Germline lookup yields CDR1 LGHNA and CDR2 YSLEER. The CDR3 contains 15 residues. The CDR3, as DNA: TGCGCCAGCAGCCCCCAACCAGGGAAGGGCTATGGCTACACCTTC. Protein product: CASSPQPGKGYGYTF.

This clone has just a few counts. The genes are TRBV4-3 and TRBJ2-7; D assignment may be TRBD1 or TRBD2 (5 bases each). Germline V lookup: CDR1 LGHNA, CDR2 YSLEER. V lost 5 bases and J 7 bases, leaving 15 bases between the germline ends. The CDR3 totals 13 residues. CDR3 protein: CASSYPRDGEQYF. The CDR3 DNA reads TGCGCCAGCAGCTATCCCCGGGACGGAGAGCAGTACTTC.

This sequence joins TRBV5-4 and TRBJ2-7; possible D gene TRBD2, 5 bases. Deletions cut 3 bases from V and 7 bases from J, with 14 bases between. Germline lookup yields CDR1 SGHNT and CDR2 YYREEE (reference sequence). The CDR3 loop spans 13 amino acids. The CDR3 DNA follows: TGTGCCAGCAGCTCGTCAGTAAGGGAGGAGCAGTACTTC. Translation gives CASSSSVREEQYF.

In regard to this clone: Other DNA sequences from this sample encode an identical CDR3 as well. The chain is built from TRBV25-1 and TRBJ2-7; D remains unclear. The V gene's germline CDR1 is MGHDK and CDR2 SYGVNS. The ends were cut back, 0 bases at V and 5 bases at J, with 2 bases in the middle. The CDR3 has 11 residues. Here the CDR3 reads CASSEYHEQYF. CDR3 DNA sequence: TGTGCCAGCAGTGAATACCACGAGCAGTACTTC.

This chain uses TRBV29-1 with TRBJ2-1, with unresolved D. CDR3 length equals 12 residues. Trimming cost V 4 bases and J 7 bases, with 11 bases left between them. Germline lookup yields CDR1 SQVTM and CDR2 ANQGSEA. The CDR3 sequence is CSVGPEENEQFF. The CDR3 nucleotides are TGCAGCGTTGGGCCTGAGGAGAATGAGCAGTTCTTC.